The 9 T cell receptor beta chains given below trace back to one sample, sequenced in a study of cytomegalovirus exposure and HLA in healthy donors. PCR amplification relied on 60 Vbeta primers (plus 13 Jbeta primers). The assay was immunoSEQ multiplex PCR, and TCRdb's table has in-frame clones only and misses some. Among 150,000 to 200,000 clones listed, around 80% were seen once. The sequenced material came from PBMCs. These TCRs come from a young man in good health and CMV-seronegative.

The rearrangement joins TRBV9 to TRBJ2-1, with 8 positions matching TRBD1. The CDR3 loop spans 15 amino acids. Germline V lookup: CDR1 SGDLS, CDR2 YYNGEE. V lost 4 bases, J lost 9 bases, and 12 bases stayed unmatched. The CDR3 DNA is TGTGCCAGCAGCCCCCAAAGGACAGGGACCGCTGAGCAGTTCTTC. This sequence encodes CASSPQRTGTAEQFF.

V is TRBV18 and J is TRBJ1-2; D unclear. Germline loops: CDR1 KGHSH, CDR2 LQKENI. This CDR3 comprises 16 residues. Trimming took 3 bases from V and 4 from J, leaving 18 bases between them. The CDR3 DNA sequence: TGTGCCAGCTCACCTAAATCGGGTCCCGGGTCCTATGGCTACACCTTC. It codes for CASSPKSGPGSYGYTF.

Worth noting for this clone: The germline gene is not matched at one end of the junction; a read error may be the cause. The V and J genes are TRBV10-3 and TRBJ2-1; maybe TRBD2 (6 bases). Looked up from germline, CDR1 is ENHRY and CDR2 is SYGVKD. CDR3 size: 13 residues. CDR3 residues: CASSEGDWNEQFF. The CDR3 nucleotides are TGTGCCAGCAGTGAAGGGGACTGGAATGAGCAGTTCTTC.

For the CDR3, the DNA is TGTGCCAGCAGCGAGCAAGTCCCTAGCGGGAGTTACTCCTACGAGCAGTACTTC. Protein product: CASSEQVPSGSYSYEQYF. This rearrangement joins TRBV4-2 to TRBJ2-7; 10 bases map to TRBD2. This CDR3 contains 18 residues. V lost 5 bases to trimming and J lost 0 bases; unmatched junction nucleotides: 13. The germline V gene encodes CDR1 LGHNA and CDR2 YNFKEQ.

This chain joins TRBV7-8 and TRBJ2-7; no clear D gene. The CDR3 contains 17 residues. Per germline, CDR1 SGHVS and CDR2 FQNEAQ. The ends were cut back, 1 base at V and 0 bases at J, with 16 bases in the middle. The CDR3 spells CASSLGYGSEISYEQYF. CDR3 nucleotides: TGTGCCAGCAGCTTAGGTTATGGCAGTGAAATCTCCTACGAGCAGTACTTC.

CDR3 DNA sequence: TGTGCCAGCAGCTTTGCTGGAGTACAGGGGGCGGCTGGCTACACCTTC. This sequence encodes CASSFAGVQGAAGYTF. The chain carries TRBV7-2 and TRBJ1-2, with 9 bases lining up with TRBD1. Germline CDR1 and CDR2: SGHTA and FQGNSA. V lost 3 bases and J lost 7; bases outside the gene matches: 12. This CDR3 has 16 amino acids.

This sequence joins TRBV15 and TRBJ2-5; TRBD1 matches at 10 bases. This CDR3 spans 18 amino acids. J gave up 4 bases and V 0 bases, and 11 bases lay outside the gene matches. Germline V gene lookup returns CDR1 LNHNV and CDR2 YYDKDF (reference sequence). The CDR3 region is CATSRERGRGQGGETQYF. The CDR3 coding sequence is TGTGCCACCAGCAGAGAGCGAGGCAGAGGACAGGGGGGAGAGACCCAGTACTTC.

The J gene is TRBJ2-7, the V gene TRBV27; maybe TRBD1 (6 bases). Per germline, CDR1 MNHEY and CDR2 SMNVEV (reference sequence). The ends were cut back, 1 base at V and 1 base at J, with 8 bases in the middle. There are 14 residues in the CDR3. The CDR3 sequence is CASSLYTGSYEQYF. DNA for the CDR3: TGTGCCAGCAGTTTATATACAGGGTCCTACGAGCAGTACTTC.

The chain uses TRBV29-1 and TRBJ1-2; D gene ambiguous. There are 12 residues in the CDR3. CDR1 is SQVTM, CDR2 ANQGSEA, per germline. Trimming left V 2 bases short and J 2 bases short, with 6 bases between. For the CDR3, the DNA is TGCAGCGTTGAACGCGGAAACTATGGCTACACCTTC. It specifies CSVERGNYGYTF.